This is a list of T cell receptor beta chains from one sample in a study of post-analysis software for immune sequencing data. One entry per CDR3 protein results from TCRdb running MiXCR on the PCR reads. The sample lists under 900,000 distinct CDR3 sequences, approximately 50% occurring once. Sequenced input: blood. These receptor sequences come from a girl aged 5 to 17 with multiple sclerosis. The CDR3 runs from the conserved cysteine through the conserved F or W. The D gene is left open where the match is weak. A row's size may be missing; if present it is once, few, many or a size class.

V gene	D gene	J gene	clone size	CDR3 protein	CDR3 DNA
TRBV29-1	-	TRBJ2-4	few	CSVGPGAKNIQYF	TGCAGCGTTGGTCCAGGAGCCAAAAACATTCAGTACTTC
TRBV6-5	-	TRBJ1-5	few	CASSPGPSNQPQHF	TGTGCCAGCAGCCCGGGGCCTAGCAATCAGCCCCAGCATTTT
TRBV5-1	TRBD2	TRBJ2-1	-	CASSLTGLAGGTYNEQFF	TGCGCCAGCAGCTTGACGGGACTAGCGGGGGGGACCTACAATGAGCAGTTCTTC
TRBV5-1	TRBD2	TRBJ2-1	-	CASSLVRELTDNEQFF	TGCGCCAGCAGCTTGGTGCGGGAGTTGACCGACAATGAGCAGTTCTTC
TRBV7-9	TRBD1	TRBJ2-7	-	CASSPGVGQGFRGEQYF	TGTGCCAGCAGCCCCGGCGTAGGACAGGGGTTTCGCGGCGAGCAGTACTTC
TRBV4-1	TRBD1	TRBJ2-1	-	CASSQLPGQPYNEQFF	TGCGCCAGCAGCCAACTCCCGGGACAGCCCTACAATGAGCAGTTCTTC
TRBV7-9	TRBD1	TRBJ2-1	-	CASSPDRAVVNEQFF	TGTGCCAGCAGCCCAGACAGGGCAGTTGTTAATGAGCAGTTCTTC
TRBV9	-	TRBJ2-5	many	CASSAGTGQETQYF	TGTGCCAGCAGCGCCGGGACGGGTCAGGAGACCCAGTACTTC
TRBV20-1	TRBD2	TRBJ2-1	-	CSAQRGAGGYNEQFF	TGCAGTGCCCAGCGGGGAGCGGGAGGGTACAATGAGCAGTTCTTC
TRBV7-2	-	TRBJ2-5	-	CASSLRATLETQYF	TGTGCCAGCAGCTTAAGGGCCACACTGGAGACCCAGTACTTC
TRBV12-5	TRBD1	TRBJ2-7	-	CASGLARDRGYEQYF	TGTGCTAGTGGTTTGGCAAGGGACAGGGGCTACGAGCAGTACTTC
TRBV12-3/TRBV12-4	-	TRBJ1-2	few	CASSQGGGAVGGYTF	TGTGCCAGCAGTCAAGGAGGGGGGGCAGTTGGAGGCTACACCTTC
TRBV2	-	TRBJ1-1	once	CASNTGTPGDTEAFF	TGTGCCAGCAACACAGGGACACCGGGGGATACTGAAGCTTTCTTT
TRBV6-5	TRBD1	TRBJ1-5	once	CASSNRGPPEPQHF	TGTGCCAGCAGTAACAGGGGGCCGCCGGAGCCCCAGCATTTT
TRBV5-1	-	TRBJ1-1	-	CASSLDRQNRGPEAFF	TGCGCCAGCAGCTTGGATCGACAGAATAGGGGCCCCGAAGCTTTCTTT
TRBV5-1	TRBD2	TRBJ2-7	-	CASSHIGGSSYEQYF	TGCGCCAGCAGCCACATTGGCGGGAGCTCCTACGAGCAGTACTTC
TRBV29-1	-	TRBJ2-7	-	CSVGRSDLEQYF	TGCAGCGTTGGCAGGTCGGATCTCGAGCAGTACTTC
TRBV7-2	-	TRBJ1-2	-	CASSLVLGQESNYGYTF	TGTGCCAGCAGCTTAGTGCTGGGCCAGGAGAGCAACTATGGCTACACCTTC
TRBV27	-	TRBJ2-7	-	CASSWGLTSSYEQYF	TGTGCCAGCAGTTGGGGACTCACTAGCTCCTACGAGCAGTACTTC
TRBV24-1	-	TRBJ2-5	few	CATSDPRTGGEETQYF	TGTGCCACCAGTGACCCCCGGACAGGAGGGGAGGAGACCCAGTACTTC
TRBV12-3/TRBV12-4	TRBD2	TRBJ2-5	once	CVSSRQRGKETQYF	TGTGTCAGCAGTCGACAGCGGGGGAAAGAGACCCAGTACTTC
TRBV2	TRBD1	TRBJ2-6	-	CASRGDRLFGANVLTF	TGTGCCAGCAGAGGGGACAGGCTTTTTGGGGCCAACGTCCTGACTTTC
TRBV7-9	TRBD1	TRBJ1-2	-	CASTHRDSYGYTF	TGTGCCAGCACCCACCGGGACAGCTATGGCTACACCTTC
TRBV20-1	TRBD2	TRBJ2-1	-	CSASLAGVVEQFF	TGCAGTGCCTCCCTAGCGGGGGTCGTTGAGCAGTTCTTC